Shown below are 32 T cell receptor beta chains from a single sample sequenced in a study of neoadjuvant nivolumab and ipilimumab in lung cancer. The repertoire was sequenced with immunoSEQ multiplex PCR; TCRdb's copy has only in-frame clones and lacks some. The repertoire has approximately 21,000 clones, around 82% of them found once; the top ten carry roughly 23%. Sequences were derived from peripheral blood, sampled before neoadjuvant nivolumab, alone or with ipilimumab. Receptors were obtained from an adult with non-small cell lung cancer.

This clone was picked up one time. This sequence joins TRBV30 and TRBJ1-5, with D uncertain. The CDR3 runs 14 residues. Germline CDR1 reads GTSNPN; CDR2 reads SVGIG (reference sequence). Trimming pared 2 bases from V and 5 bases from J, leaving 13 bases between. CDR3 protein: CAWSRASLDQPQHF. CDR3 bases: TGTGCCTGGAGTAGGGCGTCCCTTGATCAGCCCCAGCATTTT. The variable domain in full, completed from reference TRBV30 and TRBJ1-5, reads SQTIHQWPATLVQPVGSPLSLECTVEGTSNPNLYWYRQAAGRGLQLLFYSVGIGQISSEVPQNLSASRPQDRQFILSSKKLLLSDSGFYLCAWSRASLDQPQHFGDGTRLSIL.

The rearrangement links TRBV5-4 to TRBJ2-7, with 16 bases matching TRBD2. Trimming at V came to 4 bases and at J to 9 bases, leaving 7 bases not matched to a gene. CDR1 and CDR2 from the germline V gene are SGHNT and YYREEE (reference sequence). CDR3 size: 15 residues. The CDR3 sequence is CASSGTGTSGRGQYF. DNA for the CDR3: TGTGCCAGCAGCGGAACCGGGACTAGCGGGAGGGGGCAGTACTTC.

The CDR3 DNA follows: TGTGCCAGCAGCGCGACAGCCTTCTATGGCTACACCTTC. Amino acid sequence: CASSATAFYGYTF. The chain has TRBV9 and TRBJ1-2; perhaps TRBD1 as D (5 bases). Germline V gives CDR1 SGDLS, CDR2 YYNGEE. This CDR3 is 13 amino acids long. Trimming left V 3 bases short and J 4 bases short, with 10 bases between.

This clone appeared once. This sequence joins TRBV13 and TRBJ2-1; 10 bases fit TRBD2. Trimming took 4 bases from V and 6 from J; bases not matched to a gene: 9. The CDR3 runs to 16 residues. Germline V gene sequence: CDR1 PRHDT, CDR2 FYEKMQ (reference sequence). CDR3: CASSSPSGRVGNEQFF. CDR3 bases: TGTGCCAGCAGCTCACCCAGCGGGAGGGTAGGCAATGAGCAGTTCTTC.

The chain links TRBV5-1 to TRBJ2-1; TRBD2 matches 10 bases. Germline lookup yields CDR1 SGHRS and CDR2 YFSETQ. The CDR3 spans 17 residues. Trimming at V came to 2 bases and at J to 0 bases, leaving 5 bases not matched to a gene. CDR3 DNA: TGCGCCAGCAGCTTCTTCGCTAGCGGGAGCTCCTACAATGAGCAGTTCTTC. Its translation is CASSFFASGSSYNEQFF.

This clone was picked up one time. The genes are TRBV18 and TRBJ1-5; D is uncertain. V was pared by 6 bases and J by 2 bases, with 8 bases between. The CDR3 contains 13 residues. CDR1 and CDR2 from the germline V gene are KGHSH and LQKENI. CDR3 sequence: CASSPEGNQPQHF. The CDR3 DNA reads as TGTGCCAGCTCCCCGGAGGGCAATCAGCCCCAGCATTTT.

The genes are TRBV7-2 and TRBJ1-2; 7 bases map to TRBD1. V shed 5 bases and J 1 base; nucleotides not matched to a gene: 13. The CDR3 extends over 17 amino acids. Germline CDR1 is SGHTA and CDR2 is FQGNSA. The CDR3 loop reads CASSHPRTGPLNYGYTF. The CDR3, as DNA: TGTGCCAGCAGCCACCCCCGGACAGGTCCCCTTAACTATGGCTACACCTTC. Looking up the rest from reference TRBV7-2 and TRBJ1-2 gives the full variable domain: GAGVSQSPSNKVTEKGKDVELRCDPISGHTALYWYRQSLGQGLEFLIYFQGNSAPDKSGLPSDRFSAERTGGSVSTLTIQRTQQEDSAVYLCASSHPRTGPLNYGYTFGSGTRLTVV.

DNA of the CDR3: TGCGCCAGCAGCTTGTACCCCGAGGGGGGGGAGCTGTTTTTT. Translation gives CASSLYPEGGELFF. V usage is TRBV5-1 and J usage is TRBJ2-2, with D perhaps TRBD1 or TRBD2 (5 bases each). Germline CDR1 is SGHRS and CDR2 is YFSETQ. This CDR3 is 14 amino acids long. Trimming took off 1 base at V and 8 bases at J, with 12 bases between the two ends. Full variable domain (remainder filled in from reference TRBV5-1 and TRBJ2-2): KAGVTQTPRYLIKTRGQQVTLSCSPISGHRSVSWYQQTPGQGLQFLFEYFSETQRNKGNFPGRFSGRQFSNSRSEMNVSTLELGDSALYLCASSLYPEGGELFFGEGSRLTVL.

The rearrangement links TRBV7-3 to TRBJ2-7; D might be TRBD2 (5 bases). V lost 6 bases and J 5 bases, leaving 14 bases between the germline ends. This CDR3 is built from 13 residues. Per germline, CDR1 SGHTA and CDR2 FQGTGA. Written as DNA, the CDR3 is TGTGCCAGCAGTCAAGGAGCGGCCAACGAGCAGTACTTC. It specifies CASSQGAANEQYF.

The J gene is TRBJ1-1, the V gene TRBV7-9; D unresolved. Per the germline V gene, CDR1 is SEHNR and CDR2 is FQNEAQ (reference sequence). The CDR3 has 11 residues. Deletions cut 1 base from V and 8 bases from J, with 5 bases between. In nucleotides, the CDR3 is TGTGCCAGCAGCTTAGGATTGGAAGCTTTCTTT. It is translated as CASSLGLEAFF.

The chain uses TRBV7-8 and TRBJ1-2; TRBD1 matches at 9 bases. CDR1 is SGHVS and CDR2 is FQNEAQ in the germline V gene. CDR3 length: 15 amino acids. Trimming cost V 1 base and J 6 bases; bases outside gene matches: 6. The CDR3 loop is CASSLVTGGAHGYTF. The CDR3 DNA follows: TGTGCCAGCAGCTTAGTCACAGGGGGCGCGCATGGCTACACCTTC.

CDR3 nucleotides: TGTGCCAGCAGCGTAGCGGCAGGGTGGGTCTATGGCTACACCTTC. Protein sequence: CASSVAAGWVYGYTF. The genes are TRBV9 and TRBJ1-2; tentatively, D is TRBD1 (5 bases). The CDR3 length is 15 residues. Trimming pared 0 bases from V and 4 bases from J, leaving 13 bases between. CDR1 is SGDLS and CDR2 is YYNGEE in the germline V gene.

The V gene is TRBV7-2, the J gene TRBJ2-7; 7 bases match TRBD2. Germline-derived CDR1 and CDR2 are SGHTA and FQGNSA. V was clipped by 3 bases and J by 2 bases; unmatched bases: 4. There are 14 residues in the CDR3. The CDR3 coding sequence is TGTGCCAGCAGCTTGAACAGCGGGACCTACGAGCAGTACTTC. Its protein product is CASSLNSGTYEQYF.

This clone has more than one count but fewer than ten. This chain joins TRBV18 and TRBJ2-7, with D unclear. V lost 1 base to trimming and J lost 6 bases, with 4 bases between them. This CDR3 has 11 residues. Germline lookup yields CDR1 KGHSH and CDR2 LQKENI. CDR3: CASSPQIEQYF. The CDR3 region has the DNA TGTGCCAGCTCACCACAGATCGAGCAGTACTTC. The complete variable domain, with remaining parts taken from reference TRBV18 and TRBJ2-7, reads NAGVMQNPRHLVRRRGQEARLRCSPMKGHSHVYWYRQLPEEGLKFMVYLQKENIIDESGMPKERFSAEFPKEGPSILRIQQVVRGDSAAYFCASSPQIEQYFGPGTRLTVT.

The count of this clone is one. This chain links TRBV29-1 with TRBJ1-5, with 12 bases fitting TRBD1. V dropped 6 bases and J dropped 6; count of bases not matched to a gene: 3. CDR1 is SQVTM, CDR2 ANQGSEA, per germline. There are 13 residues in the CDR3. The DNA of the CDR3 is TGCAGCGTCGGGACAGGGGGCGGTCAGCCCCAGCATTTT. It yields the protein CSVGTGGGQPQHF. The variable domain in full, with the rest retrieved from reference TRBV29-1 and TRBJ1-5, is SAVISQKPSRDICQRGTSLTIQCQVDSQVTMMFWYRQQPGQSLTLIATANQGSEATYESGFVIDKFPISRPNLTFSTLTVSNMSPEDSSIYLCSVGTGGGQPQHFGDGTRLSIL.

V is TRBV30 and J is TRBJ1-4; perhaps TRBD1 as D (6 bases). Per germline, CDR1 GTSNPN and CDR2 SVGIG (reference sequence). This CDR3 has 14 amino acids. V was pared by 0 bases and J by 5 bases, with 10 bases between. The DNA for the CDR3 is TGTGCCTGGAGTGTACAGGGCGGGAATGAAAAACTGTTTTTT. Its protein is CAWSVQGGNEKLFF.

This clone was observed a few times. This sequence joins TRBV5-1 and TRBJ2-1; tentatively, D is TRBD1 or TRBD2 (6 bases each). This CDR3 has 15 residues. Between the trimmed V and J ends, which lost 7 bases and 6 bases, there was a span of 20 bases. Germline loops: CDR1 SGHRS, CDR2 YFSETQ. CDR3 residues: CASQGTLAASNEQFF. CDR3 in DNA: TGCGCCAGCCAGGGGACACTAGCAGCCTCCAATGAGCAGTTCTTC.

The V and J genes are TRBV7-6 and TRBJ2-5; no definite D call. The CDR3 is 13 amino acids. V lost 5 bases and J lost 2, with 9 bases in between. Germline V lookup: CDR1 SGHVS, CDR2 FNYEAQ. The CDR3 region is CASSAWQQETQYF. The CDR3 bases are TGTGCCAGCAGCGCCTGGCAGCAAGAGACCCAGTACTTC.

The V call is TRBV6-6, the J call TRBJ2-7; weak D call: TRBD2 (6 bases). The germline CDR1 and CDR2 sequences are MNHNY and SVGAGI (reference sequence). V was clipped by 6 bases and J by 2 bases, with 11 bases between them. There are 13 residues in the CDR3. The CDR3 bases are TGTGCCAGCAGGCCGGGAGTTACCTACGAGCAGTACTTC. This gives the protein CASRPGVTYEQYF.

This sequence joins TRBV9 and TRBJ1-2; D is possibly TRBD1 (6 bases). This CDR3 has 13 residues. V was shortened by 4 bases and J by 4 bases, with 11 bases between the two germline ends. Germline V gene lookup returns CDR1 SGDLS and CDR2 YYNGEE. The CDR3 DNA reads TGTGCCAGCAGCCCAACAGGGCCCTATGGCTACACCTTC. Protein: CASSPTGPYGYTF.

This clone occurred once. The chain has TRBV29-1 and TRBJ2-1, with D uncertain. Germline V gives CDR1 SQVTM, CDR2 ANQGSEA. The CDR3 extends over 14 amino acids. The ends were cut back, 6 bases at V and 2 bases at J, with 14 bases in the middle. CDR3 in DNA: TGCAGCGTCTCAAGTCATTCCGCCTACAATGAGCAGTTCTTC. Its translation: CSVSSHSAYNEQFF.

The rearrangement links TRBV9 to TRBJ2-1; 8 nucleotides line up with TRBD1. With 2 bases clipped from V and 4 bases from J, the junction kept 5 bases outside the gene matches. The CDR3 loop spans 15 amino acids. Germline CDR1 reads SGDLS; CDR2 reads YYNGEE. This CDR3 reads CASSVRQGRYNEQFF. The CDR3 DNA reads TGTGCCAGCAGCGTTAGACAGGGGAGGTACAATGAGCAGTTCTTC.

The chain carries TRBV5-4 and TRBJ2-7, with D possibly matching TRBD1 (6 bases). There are 15 residues in the CDR3. Germline loops: CDR1 SGHNT, CDR2 YYREEE (reference sequence). Trimming shortened V by 4 bases and J by 0 bases, and 14 bases separated the two germline ends. The CDR3 spells CASSGDRFSSYEQYF. Here the CDR3 DNA reads TGTGCCAGCAGCGGTGACAGGTTCAGCTCCTACGAGCAGTACTTC. The whole variable domain, filled in from reference TRBV5-4 and TRBJ2-7, reads ETGVTQSPTHLIKTRGQQVTLRCSSQSGHNTVSWYQQALGQGPQFIFQYYREEENGRGNFPPRFSGLQFPNYSSELNVNALELDDSALYLCASSGDRFSSYEQYFGPGTRLTVT.

The genes are TRBV1 and TRBJ2-1; the DNA was not used to check the table's D call, TRBD2. TRBV1 is termed a pseudogene. This CDR3 has 19 residues. CDR3: CTSSPRDRGGLADLNEQFF. DNA for the CDR3: TGCACCAGCAGCCCCAGGGACAGGGGGGGACTAGCGGACCTCAATGAGCAGTTCTTC.

The chain carries TRBV11-2 and TRBJ2-1, with 10 positions matching TRBD2. CDR3 size: 18 residues. The germline CDR1 and CDR2 sequences are SGHAT and FQNNGV. J gave up 0 bases and V 1 base, and 6 bases lay outside the gene matches. The CDR3 loop is CASSLGRRTSGSYNEQFF. The CDR3 DNA follows: TGTGCCAGCAGCTTAGGTCGCAGGACTAGCGGCTCCTACAATGAGCAGTTCTTC.

This clone showed up just once. The chain carries TRBV11-3 and TRBJ2-2; 9 nucleotides match TRBD2. This CDR3 is 15 amino acids long. CDR1 is SGHNT and CDR2 is YENEEA in the germline V gene. V lost 1 base to trimming and J lost 7 bases; unmatched junction nucleotides: 4. Here the CDR3 DNA reads TGTGCCAGCAGCTTAGTTCTAGCGGGACTCGGGGAGCTGTTTTTT. As protein: CASSLVLAGLGELFF.

In its sample, this clone was seen once. The chain joins TRBV28 to TRBJ1-1; D ambiguous. Trimming cost V 3 bases and J 5 bases, with 7 bases left between them. Germline V gene data show CDR1 as MDHEN and CDR2 as SYDVKM. The CDR3 consists of 12 residues. In DNA form, the CDR3 reads TGTGCCAGCAGTTTTTCGCAGACTGAAGCTTTCTTT. Protein: CASSFSQTEAFF. Complete variable domain (other parts from reference TRBV28 and TRBJ1-1): DVKVTQSSRYLVKRTGEKVFLECVQDMDHENMFWYRQDPGLGLRLIYFSYDVKMKEKGDIPEGYSVSREKKERFSLILESASTNQTSMYLCASSFSQTEAFFGQGTRLTVV.

This clone was detected only a few times. This rearrangement joins TRBV25-1 to TRBJ1-2; D is unresolved. The CDR3 spans 13 residues. Germline V gives CDR1 MGHDK, CDR2 SYGVNS. The germline V and J ends were trimmed by 1 base and 2 bases, with 5 bases remaining between them. The CDR3 reads CASSESPNYGYTF. For the CDR3, the DNA is TGTGCCAGCAGTGAATCCCCGAACTATGGCTACACCTTC.

This clone was recorded only once. The J gene is TRBJ2-2, the V gene TRBV29-1; D uncertain. Trimming removed 4 bases from V and 3 bases from J, with 3 bases in between. The CDR3 loop spans 11 amino acids. Germline loops: CDR1 SQVTM, CDR2 ANQGSEA. This chain's CDR3 is CSVAHTGELFF. The CDR3 bases are TGCAGCGTTGCCCACACCGGGGAGCTGTTTTTT.

This chain links TRBV29-1 with TRBJ1-1; 7 nucleotides align to TRBD1. There are 12 residues in the CDR3. Unmatched junction bases numbered 10, after V lost 4 bases and J lost 11 bases. The germline V gene encodes CDR1 SQVTM and CDR2 ANQGSEA. The CDR3 here is CSVAPGQRAAFF. The CDR3 DNA reads TGCAGCGTTGCACCGGGACAGAGGGCCGCTTTCTTT.

The chain is built from TRBV7-2 and TRBJ2-3, with D hard to call. CDR1 and CDR2 (germline): SGHTA, FQGNSA. This CDR3 is 12 amino acids long. Trimming took off 6 bases at V and 7 bases at J, with 11 bases between the two ends. The CDR3 DNA follows: TGTGCCAGCAGACGTGAGATTTATACGCAGTATTTT. Encoded protein: CASRREIYTQYF. The complete variable domain, with remaining parts taken from reference TRBV7-2 and TRBJ2-3, reads GAGVSQSPSNKVTEKGKDVELRCDPISGHTALYWYRQSLGQGLEFLIYFQGNSAPDKSGLPSDRFSAERTGGSVSTLTIQRTQQEDSAVYLCASRREIYTQYFGPGTRLTVL.

The chain links TRBV29-1 to TRBJ1-2; 8 bases line up with TRBD1. V lost 2 bases, J lost 7 bases, and 0 bases stayed unmatched. Germline lookup yields CDR1 SQVTM and CDR2 ANQGSEA. The CDR3 contains 11 residues. Here the CDR3 DNA reads TGCAGCGTTGAAACAGGGGGTGGCTACACCTTC. It yields the protein CSVETGGGYTF. The entire variable domain, with the rest obtained from reference TRBV29-1 and TRBJ1-2, is as follows: SAVISQKPSRDICQRGTSLTIQCQVDSQVTMMFWYRQQPGQSLTLIATANQGSEATYESGFVIDKFPISRPNLTFSTLTVSNMSPEDSSIYLCSVETGGGYTFGSGTRLTVV.